This is a list of T cell receptor beta chains from one sample in a study of blood T cell repertoires in COVID-19. Sequencing used immunoSEQ multiplex PCR; TCRdb keeps in-frame clones, though not all of them. The table records over 75,000 clones, about 88% of them present only once. What was sequenced was peripheral blood. The receptor source for this set is a woman older than 75 with acute or convalescent COVID-19. Both conserved end residues are part of each CDR3. Each record gives: D gene, clone size, V gene, J gene, CDR3 length, CDR3 protein, CDR3 DNA. The D gene is left open where the match is weak. Clone sizes are given selectively: once, few, many, or a class where the clone is expanded.

-	-	TRBV7-2	TRBJ1-1	13	CASNAGLYTEAFF	TGTGCCAGCAATGCGGGCCTCTACACTGAAGCTTTCTTT
TRBD1	-	TRBV6-1	TRBJ1-5	15	CASSEGQGGNQPQHF	TGTGCCAGCAGTGAAGGACAGGGAGGCAATCAGCCCCAGCATTTT
TRBD1	-	TRBV6-5	TRBJ1-5	15	CASRPTGGVNQPQHF	TGTGCCAGCAGACCCACAGGGGGCGTCAATCAGCCCCAGCATTTT
-	-	TRBV6-6	TRBJ2-4	14	CASRRDLIENIQYF	TGTGCCAGCAGGCGGGATTTAATAGAAAACATTCAGTACTTC
-	once	TRBV6-1	TRBJ2-7	14	CASSDPSSGELGYF	TGTGCCAGCAGTGATCCAAGTAGCGGAGAATTAGGGTACTTC
TRBD1	-	TRBV5-4	TRBJ1-6	14	CASSMGQGNSPLHF	TGTGCCAGCAGCATGGGACAGGGTAATTCACCCCTCCACTTT
-	-	TRBV29-1	TRBJ2-7	11	CSARGVYEQYF	TGCAGCGCCAGAGGAGTATACGAGCAGTACTTC
-	-	TRBV7-2	TRBJ1-3	12	CATAVSGNTIYF	TGTGCCACGGCGGTCTCTGGAAACACCATATATTTT
-	-	TRBV15	TRBJ2-5	12	CATSRDHGTQYF	TGTGCCACCAGCAGAGATCACGGGACCCAGTACTTC
-	-	TRBV30	TRBJ2-3	13	CAWSEQALDTQYF	TGTGCCTGGAGTGAACAGGCCCTAGATACGCAGTATTTT
-	-	TRBV4-2	TRBJ1-2	13	CASSQDPGYGYTF	TGTGCCAGCAGCCAAGATCCAGGGTATGGCTACACCTTC
TRBD1	-	TRBV5-4	TRBJ2-4	15	CASSGTGDRKNIQYF	TGTGCCAGCAGCGGTACAGGGGATCGGAAAAACATTCAGTACTTC
TRBD1	-	TRBV6-5	TRBJ2-3	15	CASSRLGGRTDTQYF	TGTGCCAGCAGTCGCTTAGGGGGCCGGACAGATACGCAGTATTTT
TRBD1	-	TRBV5-4	TRBJ2-7	15	CASSLAPGQDYEQYF	TGTGCCAGCAGCTTGGCTCCGGGACAGGACTACGAGCAGTACTTC
-	-	TRBV5-4	TRBJ1-4	15	CASSLSRLANEKLFF	TGTGCCAGCAGCTTGAGCAGGCTTGCTAATGAAAAACTGTTTTTT
TRBD2	-	TRBV7-9	TRBJ2-7	17	CASSLVVLAGESYEQYF	TGTGCCAGCAGCTTAGTTGTCCTAGCGGGGGAATCCTACGAGCAGTACTTC
-	-	TRBV7-9	TRBJ1-6	13	CASSWTSDSPLHF	TGTGCCAGCAGCTGGACTTCGGATTCACCCCTCCACTTT
-	-	TRBV19	TRBJ1-1	15	CASSPPGSLNTEAFF	TGTGCCAGTAGTCCCCCAGGGTCCTTGAACACTGAAGCTTTCTTT
-	-	TRBV18	TRBJ1-1	13	CASSPNGGLGAFF	TGTGCCAGCTCACCAAATGGGGGCTTAGGGGCTTTCTTT
-	few	TRBV19	TRBJ1-1	14	CASSTLQENTEAFF	TGTGCCAGTAGCACCTTACAAGAAAACACTGAAGCTTTCTTT
TRBD1	-	TRBV7-2	TRBJ2-4	13	CASSLVTGDIQYF	TGTGCCAGCAGCTTAGTCACAGGGGACATTCAGTACTTC
-	-	TRBV5-5	TRBJ2-3	16	CASSLADYQRTDTQYF	TGTGCCAGCAGCTTGGCCGACTACCAACGCACAGATACGCAGTATTTT
-	-	TRBV3-1/TRBV3-2	TRBJ1-1	15	CASSQAGMRSTEAFF	TGTGCCAGCAGCCAAGCGGGAATGCGGAGCACTGAAGCTTTCTTT
-	once	TRBV19	TRBJ2-7	13	CASSINRAYEQYF	TGTGCCAGTAGTATAAACAGGGCCTACGAGCAGTACTTC
-	-	TRBV9	TRBJ2-2	15	CASSVGSANTGELFF	TGTGCCAGCAGCGTGGGCTCGGCTAACACCGGGGAGCTGTTTTTT
TRBD1	few	TRBV18	TRBJ1-1	15	CASSPPKGQLTEAFF	TGTGCCAGCTCACCACCGAAGGGACAGCTCACTGAAGCTTTCTTT
TRBD1	-	TRBV29-1	TRBJ1-2	13	CSVVGTALGGYTF	TGCAGCGTCGTCGGGACAGCACTCGGGGGCTACACCTTC
-	once	TRBV7-3	TRBJ2-1	16	CASSLTPESSYNEQFF	TGTGCCAGCAGCTTAACCCCGGAGAGCTCCTACAATGAGCAGTTCTTC
-	-	TRBV6-1	TRBJ1-2	14	CASSEQGRVYGYTF	TGTGCCAGCAGTGAACAGGGGCGGGTCTATGGCTACACCTTC
TRBD2	-	TRBV30	TRBJ2-2	16	CAWSFPGLAGERELFF	TGTGCCTGGAGTTTCCCGGGACTAGCGGGGGAGAGGGAGCTGTTTTTT
-	-	TRBV9	TRBJ2-3	13	CASSVQGWDTQYF	TGTGCCAGCAGCGTTCAGGGTTGGGATACGCAGTATTTT
TRBD1	few	TRBV27	TRBJ2-7	14	CASSSSGQPYEQYF	TGTGCCAGCAGTTCCTCGGGACAGCCCTACGAGCAGTACTTC
-	-	TRBV15	TRBJ2-1	15	CATSRVTGVYNEQFF	TGTGCCACCAGCAGAGTTACGGGGGTTTACAATGAGCAGTTCTTC
TRBD1	-	TRBV2	TRBJ1-1	16	CASTDRLGTGGIGAFF	TGTGCCAGCACGGACCGACTGGGTACAGGGGGAATTGGAGCTTTCTTT
-	-	TRBV29-1	TRBJ1-1	12	CSLGPRGTEAFF	TGCAGCCTCGGCCCCCGGGGGACTGAAGCTTTCTTT
TRBD1	-	TRBV15	TRBJ2-5	16	CATSGRDRPRQETQYF	TGTGCCACCAGCGGTCGGGACAGGCCCCGGCAAGAGACCCAGTACTTC
-	-	TRBV7-2	TRBJ1-6	15	CASSSLGANNSPLHF	TGTGCCAGCAGCTCCTTGGGGGCAAATAATTCACCCCTCCACTTT
-	-	TRBV4-1	TRBJ1-2	16	CASSQPKGEINYGYTF	TGCGCCAGCAGCCAGCCGAAGGGAGAAATCAACTATGGCTACACCTTC
-	-	TRBV12-3/TRBV12-4	TRBJ2-7	13	CASVPDVGHEQYF	TGTGCCAGCGTCCCGGACGTGGGGCACGAGCAGTACTTC
TRBD1	once	TRBV6-5	TRBJ1-4	15	CASSYVGQGNEKLFF	TGTGCCAGCAGTTACGTAGGACAGGGTAATGAAAAACTGTTTTTT
-	-	TRBV2	TRBJ2-2	17	CASSELVFAGNTGELFF	TGTGCCAGCAGTGAACTTGTGTTTGCGGGGAACACCGGGGAGCTGTTTTTT
TRBD2	-	TRBV27	TRBJ2-2	16	CASSPLGAGATGELFF	TGTGCCAGCAGTCCCCTAGGAGCGGGAGCCACCGGGGAGCTGTTTTTT
-	-	TRBV3-1/TRBV3-2	TRBJ1-2	13	CASSPVGHYGYTF	TGTGCCAGCAGCCCCGTGGGCCACTATGGCTACACCTTC
TRBD2	-	TRBV2	TRBJ2-3	15	CASVGTSGRSDTQYF	TGTGCCAGTGTCGGGACTAGCGGGAGGTCAGATACGCAGTATTTT
TRBD1	-	TRBV5-4	TRBJ2-5	14	CASSPGHRGETQYF	TGTGCCAGCAGCCCGGGCCACAGGGGGGAGACCCAGTACTTC
TRBD1	-	TRBV3-1/TRBV3-2	TRBJ2-2	16	CASSQETGFRTGELFF	TGTGCCAGCAGCCAAGAGACAGGGTTTAGGACCGGGGAGCTGTTTTTT
-	few	TRBV6-1	TRBJ1-6	16	CASSEVRGSYNSPLHF	TGTGCCAGCAGTGAAGTTAGAGGGAGTTATAATTCACCCCTCCACTTT
-	-	TRBV3-1/TRBV3-2	TRBJ1-1	14	CASSQEAGSGEAFF	TGTGCCAGCAGCCAAGAAGCGGGATCCGGTGAAGCTTTCTTT
-	-	TRBV5-6	TRBJ1-3	15	CASSLFYSSGNTIYF	TGTGCCAGCAGCTTGTTCTACAGCTCTGGAAACACCATATATTTT
-	-	TRBV5-5	TRBJ2-7	12	CASSHLERGQYF	TGTGCCAGCAGCCATCTGGAGCGCGGGCAGTACTTC
-	-	TRBV5-5	TRBJ2-3	16	CASSLVLALSTDTQYF	TGTGCCAGCAGCTTGGTACTAGCCTTAAGCACAGATACGCAGTATTTT
-	-	TRBV9	TRBJ1-6	15	CASSVVGGWVSPLHF	TGTGCCAGCAGCGTAGTTGGGGGCTGGGTCTCACCCCTCCACTTT
-	-	TRBV21-1	TRBJ1-2	16	CASSARRVSRIGGYTF	TGTGCCAGCAGCGCACGGAGGGTTTCTAGGATTGGAGGCTACACCTTC